These 5 T cell receptor beta chains share one sample of origin, sequenced in a study of blood T cells in healthy people across ages (dated by TCRdb to about 2015). The method was 5' RACE. The sequencer listed for this sample is Illumina HiSeq 2500. A second about 7 to 12 cycle PCR used a sample-barcoded 5' primer and a J-beta primer mix. Through fastp at Q25 and MiXCR, TCRdb rebuilt clones from the public reads, retaining in-frame beta chains. Entries are consolidated by CDR3 protein sequence, retaining the most common genes and DNA. The sample table holds roughly 1,300,000 distinct CDR3 sequences, of which approximately 59% were seen once. Under 8.5% of the sample belongs to the ten largest clones. The material sequenced was blood. The receptors shown here come from a man younger than 35 in good health.

This chain uses TRBV5-1 with TRBJ2-5; D tentatively fits TRBD1 or TRBD2 (6 bases each). Trimming removed 4 bases at V and 2 bases at J, with 18 bases between. The CDR3 contains 16 residues. In germline, CDR1 is SGHRS, CDR2 YFSETQ. The CDR3 DNA reads TGCGCCAGCAGCGTCTCGGGGGCCGGATCACAAGAGACCCAGTACTTC. It specifies CASSVSGAGSQETQYF. The full variable domain, its missing parts supplied by reference TRBV5-1 and TRBJ2-5, is KAGVTQTPRYLIKTRGQQVTLSCSPISGHRSVSWYQQTPGQGLQFLFEYFSETQRNKGNFPGRFSGRQFSNSRSEMNVSTLELGDSALYLCASSVSGAGSQETQYFGPGTRLLVL.

V usage is TRBV15 and J usage is TRBJ1-5, with D possibly matching TRBD1 (6 bases). The V gene's germline CDR1 is LNHNV and CDR2 YYDKDF (reference sequence). CDR3 length: 14 amino acids. The V gene lost 1 base and the J gene lost 5 bases, with 9 bases spanning the gap. CDR3 in amino acids: CATSRVGGHQPQHF. The DNA of the CDR3 is TGTGCCACCAGCAGAGTTGGGGGCCATCAGCCCCAGCATTTT.

This clonotype was detected only a few times. This chain uses TRBV12-3 or TRBV12-4 with TRBJ2-2; 7 bases map to TRBD1. This CDR3 has 15 amino acids. After removal of 5 bases from V and 7 bases from J, the junction contained 10 bases not matched to a gene. This chain's CDR3 is CASSTGAQWDGELFF. CDR3 nucleotide sequence: TGTGCCAGCAGTACAGGGGCCCAATGGGACGGGGAGCTGTTTTTT.

V usage is TRBV6-1 and J usage is TRBJ2-2, with 7 bases aligning to TRBD1. The V segment lost 5 bases and the J segment 5 bases; nucleotides outside the gene matches: 17. CDR1 and CDR2 (germline): MNHNS, SASEGT. The CDR3 is 18 residues long. The CDR3 is CASSRKSQGHRRTGELFF. The CDR3 DNA sequence: TGTGCCAGCAGTCGTAAATCACAGGGGCACAGGAGAACCGGGGAGCTGTTTTTT.

V gene TRBV4-2 combines with J gene TRBJ2-5; 9 bases align to TRBD2. V shed 0 bases, J shed 6 bases, and the junction held 5 bases outside the gene matches. Germline V gene lookup returns CDR1 LGHNA and CDR2 YNFKEQ. The CDR3 covers 15 residues. The CDR3 sequence is CASSQERGGFKTQYF. CDR3 nucleotide sequence: TGTGCCAGCAGCCAAGAGCGGGGGGGCTTCAAGACCCAGTACTTC.